This paragraph covers one TCR beta chain sequence. Its matching antigen is unknown. This sample is part of a study of T cells after yellow fever vaccination. Study context: Low-cell-number fractions underwent preparation using SMART-Seq v4 Ultra Low Input. Study conclusions and caveats: The CD4 compartment and the CD8 compartment contained a small share of clonotypes in common. The bulk population could contribute abundant contaminating clonotypes to FACS-sorted repertoires.

Making TCR cDNA involved 5'RACE template switching, which added UMIs and a universal primer site. From the 5' RACE reads, TCRdb called clonotypes with MiXCR, one entry per CDR3 protein. The data contain hundreds of thousands of distinct CDR3 sequences, 21% of them singletons. Trimming left V 7 bases short and J 2 bases short, with 11 bases between. The CDR3 consists of 13 residues. The germline V gene has CDR1 LNHDA and CDR2 SQIVND (reference sequence). The material sequenced was PBMCs, taken 20 to 25 days after the first yellow fever vaccination. This chain connects TRBV19 to TRBJ1-2, with D unresolved. This clonotype was sampled from a man aged 18 to 35 who received the YFV17D yellow fever vaccine. The CDR3 coding sequence is TGTGCCAGTAAGCGGAGCTTCAACTATGGCTACACCTTC. Protein sequence: CASKRSFNYGYTF.